The rows below give T cell receptor beta chains drawn from one sample of a study of T cell responses to AZD1222 COVID-19 vaccine. Using immunoSEQ multiplex PCR, the repertoire was profiled, and TCRdb retains in-frame clones only, with some absent. The table shows under 150,000 clones, with 90% occurring only once. Sequencing used peripheral blood, obtained on day 0 of AZD1222 vaccination. The receptors derive from an adult in good health. Each CDR3 is given without its conserved first and last residue.

TRBV11-2 | ASSLGRVVGSPLH
TRBV5-6 | ASSLANSPLH
TRBV7-9 | ASRGDSTYNEQF
TRBV6-5 | ASSYRRGGYNEQF
TRBV5-1 | ASSPRGPGSTDTQY
TRBV6-4 | ASSGGDPNTEAF
TRBV5-4 | ASSLQGNNQPQH
TRBV29-1 | SVPKGY
TRBV27 | ASSSGTGEGNTIY
TRBV11-2 | ASSFSGWGGQETQY
TRBV6-5 | ASSYSRGATSAQY
TRBV19 | ASRWGELGYT
TRBV7-2 | ASSLEGGSNEKLF
TRBV20-1 | SASLADYEQY
TRBV29-1 | SVPGRGTFLEQF
TRBV7-2 | ATVRLAVTGELF
TRBV4-3 | ASSAGGSGNTIY
TRBV6-5 | ASSRTGENYEQY
TRBV21-1 | ASTDGTDSNQPQH
TRBV10-3 | AIRGDTGELF
TRBV6-2/TRBV6-3 | ASSYVRDHEQF
TRBV1 | TRTPIRQRGDRTYEQY
TRBV20-1 | SASSTGSLGYT
TRBV6-2/TRBV6-3 | ASSYPRREKLF
TRBV4-2 | ASSQDRIANREGGYT
TRBV5-1 | ASSLEPSGTTEAF
TRBV3-1/TRBV3-2 | ASSQPIRPTSTDTQY
TRBV7-9 | ASSLVTGAGYT
TRBV20-1 | SASPQGLYEQY
TRBV5-1 | ASAFAVFSPNYGYT
TRBV7-9 | ASSRVGGTEAF
TRBV11-2 | ASSPTGGLNEKLF
TRBV2 | ASILSGTDTQY
TRBV7-6 | ASSLGTSGGLNEQF
TRBV14 | ASSQAIRPDTGELF
TRBV7-3 | ASSRDSYNEQF
TRBV10-3 | AISLSKNTEAF
TRBV5-1 | ASSPWGGANYGYT
TRBV7-2 | ASSPVLGNYEQY
TRBV6-5 | ASSYLLNTEAF
TRBV7-9 | ASSTRQGPGELF
TRBV7-8 | ASSPSRVGTASSYEQY
TRBV19 | ASSIEGQGGETQY
TRBV19 | ASSIKTDSMTSYEQY
TRBV5-4 | ASSLNQGTSGNTIY
TRBV5-6 | ASNYILRDTEAF
TRBV12-5 | ASGLGRLAGVNEQF